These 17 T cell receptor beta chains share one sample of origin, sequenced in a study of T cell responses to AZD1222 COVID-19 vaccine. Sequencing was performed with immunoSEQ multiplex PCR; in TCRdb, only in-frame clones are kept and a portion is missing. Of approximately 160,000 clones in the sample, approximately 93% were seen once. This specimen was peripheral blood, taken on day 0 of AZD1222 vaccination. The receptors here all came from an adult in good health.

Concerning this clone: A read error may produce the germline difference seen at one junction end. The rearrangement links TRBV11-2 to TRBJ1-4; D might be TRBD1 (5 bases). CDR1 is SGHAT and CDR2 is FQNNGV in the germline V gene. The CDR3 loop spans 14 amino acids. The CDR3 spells CASSVDSFNEKLFF. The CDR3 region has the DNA TGTGCCAGCAGCGTAGACAGCTTCAATGAAAAACTGTTTTTT.

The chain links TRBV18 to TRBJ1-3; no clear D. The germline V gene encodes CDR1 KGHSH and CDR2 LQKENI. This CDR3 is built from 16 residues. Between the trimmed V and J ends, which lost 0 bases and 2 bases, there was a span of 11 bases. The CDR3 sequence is CASSPPSWEAGNTIYF. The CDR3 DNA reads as TGTGCCAGCTCACCACCGTCGTGGGAGGCTGGAAACACCATATATTTT.

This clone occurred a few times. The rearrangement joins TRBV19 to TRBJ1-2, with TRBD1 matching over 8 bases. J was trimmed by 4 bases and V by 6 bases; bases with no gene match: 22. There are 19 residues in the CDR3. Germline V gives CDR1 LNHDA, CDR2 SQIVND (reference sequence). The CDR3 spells CASSRGQWTGLTLFYGYTF. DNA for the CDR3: TGTGCCAGTAGCCGTGGGCAGTGGACAGGGCTCACCTTATTCTATGGCTACACCTTC.

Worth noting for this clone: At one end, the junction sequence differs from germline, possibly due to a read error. The CDR3 DNA reads as TGCAGCGGTGAACAGGGGGCGGGGGAGACCCAGTACTTC. This translates into CSGEQGAGETQYF. The J gene is TRBJ2-5, the V gene TRBV29-1, with 9 nucleotides matching TRBD1. The CDR3 runs to 13 residues. Germline CDR1 and CDR2: SQVTM and ANQGSEA. The full variable domain, in which reference TRBV29-1 and TRBJ2-5 provide the parts outside the CDR3, is SAVISQKPSRDICQRGTSLTIQCQVDSQVTMMFWYRQQPGQSLTLIATANQGSEATYESGFVIDKFPISRPNLTFSTLTVSNMSPEDSSIYLCSGEQGAGETQYFGPGTRLLVL.

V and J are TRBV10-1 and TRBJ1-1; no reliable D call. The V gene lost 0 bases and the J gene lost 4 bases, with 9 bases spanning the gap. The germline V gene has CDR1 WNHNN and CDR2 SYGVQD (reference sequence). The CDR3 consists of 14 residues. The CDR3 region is CASSESRVATEAFF. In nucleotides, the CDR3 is TGCGCCAGCAGTGAGTCGAGGGTGGCCACTGAAGCTTTCTTT.

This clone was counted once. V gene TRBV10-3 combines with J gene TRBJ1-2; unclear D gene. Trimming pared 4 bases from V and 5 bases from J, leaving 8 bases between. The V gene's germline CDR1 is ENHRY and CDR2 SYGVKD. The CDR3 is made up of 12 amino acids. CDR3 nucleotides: TGTGCCATCAGTGGCGGTGGGTATGGCTACACCTTC. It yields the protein CAISGGGYGYTF.

The CDR3: CASSLGQTRYSNQPQHF. The CDR3 DNA is TGTGCCAGCAGCCTCGGACAGACCAGATATAGCAATCAGCCCCAGCATTTT. This rearrangement joins TRBV7-8 to TRBJ1-5; possibly TRBD1 for D (6 bases). The CDR3 length is 17 residues. The V gene lost 5 bases and the J gene lost 0 bases, with 17 bases spanning the gap. Germline V gene lookup returns CDR1 SGHVS and CDR2 FQNEAQ. The variable domain in full, completed from reference TRBV7-8 and TRBJ1-5, reads GAGVSQSPRYKVAKRGQDVALRCDPISGHVSLFWYQQALGQGPEFLTYFQNEAQLDKSGLPSDRFFAERPEGSVSTLKIQRTQQEDSAVYLCASSLGQTRYSNQPQHFGDGTRLSIL.

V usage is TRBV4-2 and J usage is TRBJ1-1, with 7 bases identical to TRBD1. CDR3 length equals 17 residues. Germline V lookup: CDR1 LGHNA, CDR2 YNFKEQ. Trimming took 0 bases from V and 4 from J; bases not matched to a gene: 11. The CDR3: CASSQDPSGGTSTEAFF. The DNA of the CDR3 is TGTGCCAGCAGCCAAGATCCGTCAGGGGGGACGAGCACTGAAGCTTTCTTT.

As DNA, the CDR3 is TGTGCCAGCAGCTTAGCCCCCAGGGTTGGCGGGCAGCCCCAGCATTTT. Translation: CASSLAPRVGGQPQHF. The chain is built from TRBV7-2 and TRBJ1-5; D is perhaps TRBD1 (5 bases). CDR3 length: 16 residues. CDR1 and CDR2 (germline): SGHTA, FQGNSA. V was pared by 0 bases and J by 7 bases, with 16 bases between.

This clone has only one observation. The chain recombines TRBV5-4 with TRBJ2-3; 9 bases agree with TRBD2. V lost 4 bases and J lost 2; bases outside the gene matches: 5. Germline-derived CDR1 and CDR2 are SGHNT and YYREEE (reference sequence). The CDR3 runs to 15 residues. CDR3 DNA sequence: TGTGCCAGCAGCCAGAAGCGGGGGGCCACAGATACGCAGTATTTT. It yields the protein CASSQKRGATDTQYF.

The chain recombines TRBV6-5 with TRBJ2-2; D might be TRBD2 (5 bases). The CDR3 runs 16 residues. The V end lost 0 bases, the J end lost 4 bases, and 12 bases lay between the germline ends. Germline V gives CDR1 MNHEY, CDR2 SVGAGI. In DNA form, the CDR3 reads TGTGCCAGCAGTTACTCCTCTGGAGGTGGCACCGGGGAGCTGTTTTTT. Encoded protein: CASSYSSGGGTGELFF.

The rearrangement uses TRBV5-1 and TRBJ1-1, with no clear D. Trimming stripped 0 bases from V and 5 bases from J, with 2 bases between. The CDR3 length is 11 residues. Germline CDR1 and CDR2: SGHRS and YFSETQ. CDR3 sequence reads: CASSLETEAFF. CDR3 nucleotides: TGCGCCAGCAGCTTGGAGACTGAAGCTTTCTTT.

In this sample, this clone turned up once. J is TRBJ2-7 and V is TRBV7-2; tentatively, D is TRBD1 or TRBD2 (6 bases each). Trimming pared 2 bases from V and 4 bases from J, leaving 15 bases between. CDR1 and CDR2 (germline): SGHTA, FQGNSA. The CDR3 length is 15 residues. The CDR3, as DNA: TGTGCCAGCAGCTTAAGAGGGGGGCAGCAATACGAGCAGTACTTC. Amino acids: CASSLRGGQQYEQYF.

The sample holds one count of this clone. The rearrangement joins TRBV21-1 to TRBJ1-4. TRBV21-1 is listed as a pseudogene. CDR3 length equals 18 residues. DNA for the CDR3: TGTGCCAGCAAAAAAGTTACAAGGCGGGGCCTTGGAGTCGAAAAACTGTTTTTT. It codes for CASKKVTRRGLGVEKLFF.

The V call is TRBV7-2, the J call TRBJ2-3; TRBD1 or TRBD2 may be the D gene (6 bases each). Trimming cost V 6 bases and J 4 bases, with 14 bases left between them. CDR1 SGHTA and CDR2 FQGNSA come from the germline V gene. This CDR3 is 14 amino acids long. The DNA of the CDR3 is TGTGCCAGCAGACCAAGGGGGGTACCAGATACGCAGTATTTT. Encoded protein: CASRPRGVPDTQYF.

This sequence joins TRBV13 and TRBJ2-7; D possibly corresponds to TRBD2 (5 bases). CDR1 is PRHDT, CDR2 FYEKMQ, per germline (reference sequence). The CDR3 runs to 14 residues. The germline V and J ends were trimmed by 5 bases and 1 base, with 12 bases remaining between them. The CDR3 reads CASSPGKASYEQYF. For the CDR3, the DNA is TGTGCCAGCAGCCCCGGGAAGGCTTCCTACGAGCAGTACTTC.

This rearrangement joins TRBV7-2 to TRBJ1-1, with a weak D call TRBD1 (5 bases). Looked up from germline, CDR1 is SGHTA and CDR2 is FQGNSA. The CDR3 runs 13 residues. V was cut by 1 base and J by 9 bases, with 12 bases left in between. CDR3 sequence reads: CASSLDQGRKAFF. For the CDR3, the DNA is TGTGCCAGCAGCTTAGATCAGGGAAGGAAAGCTTTCTTT.